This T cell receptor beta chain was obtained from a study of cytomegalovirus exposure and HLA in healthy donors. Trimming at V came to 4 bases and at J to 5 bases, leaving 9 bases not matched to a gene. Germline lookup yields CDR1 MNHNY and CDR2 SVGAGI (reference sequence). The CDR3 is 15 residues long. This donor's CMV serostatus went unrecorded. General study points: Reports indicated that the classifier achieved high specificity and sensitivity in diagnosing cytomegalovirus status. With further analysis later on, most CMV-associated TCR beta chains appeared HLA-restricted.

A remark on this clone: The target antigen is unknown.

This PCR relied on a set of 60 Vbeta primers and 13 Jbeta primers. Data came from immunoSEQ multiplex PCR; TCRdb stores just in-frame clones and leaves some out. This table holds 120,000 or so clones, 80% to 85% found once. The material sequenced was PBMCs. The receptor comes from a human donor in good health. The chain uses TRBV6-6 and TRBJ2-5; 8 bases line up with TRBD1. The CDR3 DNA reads TGTGCCAGCAGTTCGACAGGGGAAGTCGTTGAGACCCAGTACTTC. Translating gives CASSSTGEVVETQYF.